These 29 T cell receptor beta chains came from one sample sequenced in a study of cytomegalovirus exposure and HLA in healthy donors. 60 Vbeta and 13 Jbeta primers were used in PCR. Sequencing was performed with immunoSEQ multiplex PCR; in TCRdb, only in-frame clones are kept and a portion is missing. The data show more than 90,000 clones, with roughly 79% seen just once and about 1.9% held by the top ten. Sequenced sample: PBMCs. The receptors come from a woman aged 40 to 55 in good health and CMV-seronegative.

This clone was seen a single time. The chain is built from TRBV7-3 and TRBJ1-1; D is possibly TRBD1 (5 bases). Germline CDR1 and CDR2: SGHTA and FQGTGA. V lost 5 bases to trimming and J lost 1 base, with 8 bases between them. The CDR3 runs 13 residues. The CDR3 loop is CASSPGGNTEAFF. CDR3 bases: TGTGCCAGCAGCCCCGGGGGGAACACTGAAGCTTTCTTT.

This clone was detected a few times. The rearrangement joins TRBV21-1 to TRBJ2-7; TRBD2, the D gene given by the table, was not confirmed from the DNA. TRBV21-1 is described as a pseudogene. The CDR3 consists of 12 residues. The CDR3 here is CASSKGSYEQYF. The CDR3 DNA follows: TGTGCCAGCAGCAAAGGGAGCTACGAGCAGTACTTC.

This chain uses TRBV4-1 with TRBJ1-3; 9 bases fit TRBD1. Germline CDR1 reads MGHRA; CDR2 reads YSYEKL. V trimming: 1 base; J trimming: 0 bases; junction bases outside the gene matches: 10. The CDR3 is 19 residues long. The DNA for the CDR3 is TGCGCCAGCAGCCAAGGAGCGACAGGGGGGCCCTACTCTGGAAACACCATATATTTT. It is translated as CASSQGATGGPYSGNTIYF.

The chain carries TRBV9 and TRBJ2-1; TRBD2 agrees at 9 bases. J was trimmed by 6 bases and V by 3 bases; bases with no gene match: 4. This CDR3 contains 14 residues. Germline V gene data show CDR1 as SGDLS and CDR2 as YYNGEE. CDR3 loop: CASSDIAGVNEQFF. CDR3 nucleotides: TGTGCCAGCAGCGATATAGCGGGAGTCAATGAGCAGTTCTTC.

This chain joins TRBV11-2 and TRBJ2-7; perhaps TRBD2 as D (5 bases). The CDR3 has 15 residues. CDR1 and CDR2 (germline): SGHAT, FQNNGV. V was clipped by 0 bases and J by 6 bases, with 15 bases between them. The CDR3 region has the DNA TGTGCCAGCAGCTTAGAACCATGGGTAGCGTCCGAGCAGTACTTC. It encodes CASSLEPWVASEQYF.

The V gene is TRBV4-1, the J gene TRBJ2-5; 8 bases are a match to TRBD1. The CDR3 spans 17 residues. Germline values: CDR1 MGHRA, CDR2 YSYEKL. Losses at the gene ends were 6 bases for V and 5 bases for J; bases not matched to a gene: 17. The CDR3, as DNA: TGCGCCAGCAGTCCCAAGATCCCCGGACAGGGCGGTGAGACCCAGTACTTC. Protein product: CASSPKIPGQGGETQYF.

The chain has TRBV7-9 and TRBJ2-7; D call uncertain. Looked up from germline, CDR1 is SEHNR and CDR2 is FQNEAQ (reference sequence). The V end was cut by 1 base, the J end by 0 bases, with 13 bases between. This CDR3 contains 16 residues. For the CDR3, the DNA is TGTGCCAGCAGCTTAGACGCGTGGCGGAGCTCCTACGAGCAGTACTTC. Translated: CASSLDAWRSSYEQYF. The full variable domain, rest sourced from reference TRBV7-9 and TRBJ2-7, is DTGVSQNPRHKITKRGQNVTFRCDPISEHNRLYWYRQTLGQGPEFLTYFQNEAQLEKSRLLSDRFSAERPKGSFSTLEIQRTEQGDSAMYLCASSLDAWRSSYEQYFGPGTRLTVT.

This sequence joins TRBV6-5 and TRBJ1-2; a weak D match, TRBD1 (6 bases). Germline lookup yields CDR1 MNHEY and CDR2 SVGAGI. Trimming removed 6 bases from V and 2 bases from J, with 16 bases in between. The CDR3 consists of 15 residues. CDR3 sequence (DNA): TGTGCCAGCAGCCCGAGGGGGGGTATCAACTATGGCTACACCTTC. Its translation: CASSPRGGINYGYTF.

Concerning this clone: Different DNA sequences within this sample yield the same CDR3. The chain has TRBV9 and TRBJ2-5; 8 bases are a match to TRBD2. Germline CDR1 is SGDLS and CDR2 is YYNGEE. V gave up 0 bases and J gave up 1 base; unmatched junction bases: 5. The CDR3 runs 16 residues. In nucleotides, the CDR3 is TGTGCCAGCAGCGTAGACGGCGGGGGGCCCCAAGAGACCCAGTACTTC. Protein sequence: CASSVDGGGPQETQYF.

The chain couples TRBV30 to TRBJ2-2; 12 bases fit TRBD2. The V and J ends lost 0 bases and 2 bases, in that order; junction bases with no gene match: 7. This CDR3 comprises 18 residues. CDR1 GTSNPN and CDR2 SVGIG come from the germline V gene (reference sequence). This CDR3 reads CAWSVQLAGGYNTGELFF. The CDR3 DNA follows: TGTGCCTGGAGTGTACAACTAGCGGGAGGTTACAACACCGGGGAGCTGTTTTTT.

The J gene is TRBJ1-5, the V gene TRBV4-1, with TRBD1 as a possible D gene (6 bases). This CDR3 is built from 15 residues. The germline V gene encodes CDR1 MGHRA and CDR2 YSYEKL. V lost 0 bases, J lost 6 bases, and 12 bases lay in between. In DNA, the CDR3 is TGCGCCAGCAGCCAAGATTCGGGGGGCAGTCAGCCCCAGCATTTT. This gives the protein CASSQDSGGSQPQHF.

The gene calls are TRBV9 and TRBJ2-7; TRBD2 agrees at 10 bases. Germline CDR1 and CDR2: SGDLS and YYNGEE. V was pared by 5 bases and J by 1 base, with 3 bases of the junction left unmatched. The CDR3 consists of 14 residues. CDR3 DNA: TGTGCCAGCAGTCGGGGACTAGCGTCCTACGAGCAGTACTTC. Translated: CASSRGLASYEQYF.

A single count supports this clone. The chain joins TRBV14 to TRBJ1-2; no clear D gene. V lost 4 bases and J 8 bases, leaving 14 bases between the germline ends. The germline V gene has CDR1 SGHDN and CDR2 FVKESK. The CDR3 runs to 13 residues. The CDR3, as DNA: TGTGCCAGCAGCCGCCCCGGGGTCCTCGGCTACACCTTC. Its protein product is CASSRPGVLGYTF.

The chain has TRBV29-1 and TRBJ1-2; D is ambiguous. V was clipped by 4 bases and J by 7 bases, with 7 bases between them. Germline-derived CDR1 and CDR2 are SQVTM and ANQGSEA. The CDR3 runs 10 residues. The chain's CDR3 is CSVAEPGYTF. CDR3 nucleotides: TGCAGCGTTGCTGAGCCTGGCTACACCTTC.

V and J are TRBV9 and TRBJ2-5; 8 bases fit TRBD2. The V gene's germline CDR1 is SGDLS and CDR2 YYNGEE. The V gene end was trimmed by 0 bases and the J gene end by 5 bases; junction bases not matched to a gene: 9. The CDR3 loop spans 16 amino acids. Here the CDR3 reads CASSVGAAGESETQYF. The CDR3 region has the DNA TGTGCCAGCAGCGTAGGCGCAGCGGGAGAATCGGAGACCCAGTACTTC.

This chain links TRBV5-1 with TRBJ2-1, with 10 bases matching TRBD2. Unmatched junction bases numbered 9, after V lost 4 bases and J lost 8 bases. CDR3 length: 15 amino acids. Germline V gene sequence: CDR1 SGHRS, CDR2 YFSETQ. The chain's CDR3 is CASSLGSGRADEQFF. In DNA form, the CDR3 reads TGCGCCAGCAGCCTGGGAAGCGGGAGGGCCGATGAGCAGTTCTTC.

The chain has TRBV21-1 and TRBJ1-5; the table gives TRBD1 as D, unverified against the DNA. TRBV21-1 is given as a pseudogene. CDR3 size: 18 residues. The CDR3 DNA follows: TGTGCCAGCAGAACGGGGGAGGAGCTACAGGGGAGCAATCAGCCCCAGCATTTT. Translation: CASRTGEELQGSNQPQHF.

The chain combines TRBV5-1 with TRBJ2-7; TRBD1 agrees at 9 bases. The CDR3 runs to 15 residues. J gave up 6 bases and V 0 bases, and 7 bases lay outside the gene matches. From germline, CDR1 is SGHRS and CDR2 YFSETQ. CDR3 residues: CASSLVVQGATEQYF. CDR3 coding DNA: TGCGCCAGCAGCTTGGTAGTACAGGGGGCTACCGAGCAGTACTTC.

In this sample, this clone turned up a few times. The rearrangement joins TRBV19 to TRBJ2-7, with a tentative D call TRBD2 (5 bases). Germline-derived CDR1 and CDR2 are LNHDA and SQIVND (reference sequence). The CDR3 covers 14 residues. Deletions cut 3 bases from V and 0 bases from J, with 9 bases between. As DNA, the CDR3 is TGTGCCAGTAGTATGAGGGAGAGCTCCTACGAGCAGTACTTC. Translation gives CASSMRESSYEQYF.

This clone has just one count. The V gene is TRBV7-2, the J gene TRBJ2-1; D ambiguous. The germline V and J ends were trimmed by 5 bases and 0 bases, with 11 bases remaining between them. Germline values: CDR1 SGHTA, CDR2 FQGNSA. This CDR3 comprises 15 residues. The CDR3 coding sequence is TGTGCCAGCAGCATCGACACGAGCTCCTACAATGAGCAGTTCTTC. It is translated as CASSIDTSSYNEQFF. Variable domain in full (rest from reference TRBV7-2 and TRBJ2-1): GAGVSQSPSNKVTEKGKDVELRCDPISGHTALYWYRQSLGQGLEFLIYFQGNSAPDKSGLPSDRFSAERTGGSVSTLTIQRTQQEDSAVYLCASSIDTSSYNEQFFGPGTRLTVL.

In this sample, this clone turned up a few times. This chain joins TRBV30 and TRBJ1-2, with D possibly TRBD1 on 6 matching bases. The CDR3 loop spans 14 amino acids. Germline V gene lookup returns CDR1 GTSNPN and CDR2 SVGIG (reference sequence). V was clipped by 3 bases and J by 4 bases, with 15 bases between them. CDR3 DNA: TGTGCCTGGAGCAACAGGGTTTTGGGCTATGGCTACACCTTC. It encodes CAWSNRVLGYGYTF.

This clone was detected only a few times. The chain employs TRBV4-1 and TRBJ2-3; 7 positions agree with TRBD2. Germline V CDR1 and CDR2: MGHRA, YSYEKL. V trimming: 0 bases; J trimming: 6 bases; junction bases outside the gene matches: 9. This CDR3 is built from 16 residues. CDR3 DNA: TGCGCCAGCAGCCAAGAGGCCTTGGCGGGAGCTGATACGCAGTATTTT. Its protein is CASSQEALAGADTQYF.

This clone was observed a single time. The chain combines TRBV6-1 with TRBJ2-3; TRBD2 matches at 8 bases. The V gene end was trimmed by 6 bases and the J gene end by 1 base; junction bases not matched to a gene: 0. The CDR3 has 13 amino acids. Germline CDR1 and CDR2: MNHNS and SASEGT. The CDR3 sequence: CASRTSGTDTQYF. The CDR3 coding sequence is TGTGCCAGCAGGACTAGCGGCACAGATACGCAGTATTTT.

The chain employs TRBV27 and TRBJ1-5; D remains ambiguous. The CDR3 sequence is 12 residues long. V was shortened by 4 bases and J by 2 bases, with 3 bases between the two germline ends. Germline V gives CDR1 MNHEY, CDR2 SMNVEV (reference sequence). The CDR3 reads CASSSGNQPQHF. In nucleotides, the CDR3 is TGTGCCAGCAGTTCCGGCAATCAGCCCCAGCATTTT.

The chain uses TRBV29-1 and TRBJ2-3; weak D call: TRBD1 (5 bases). CDR1 SQVTM and CDR2 ANQGSEA come from the germline V gene. With 3 bases removed from V and 3 bases from J, the gap between germline ends came to 7 bases. The CDR3 sequence is 12 residues long. Here the CDR3 DNA reads TGCAGCGTTGAGTCAGGGACAGATACGCAGTATTTT. It is translated as CSVESGTDTQYF.

On this clone itself: An end of the junction differs from the germline gene, which may be a read error. V usage is TRBV7-9 and J usage is TRBJ2-2; 14 bases are a match to TRBD2. The CDR3 runs 18 residues. Looked up from germline, CDR1 is SEHNR and CDR2 is FQNEAQ (reference sequence). The CDR3 DNA is TGTTCCAGCAGCTCTGGACTAGCGGGGGGTAGTAACACCGGGGAGCTGCTTTTT. Translating it yields CSSSSGLAGGSNTGELLF. Full variable domain (remainder filled in from reference TRBV7-9 and TRBJ2-2): DTGVSQNPRHKITKRGQNVTFRCDPISEHNRLYWYRQTLGQGPEFLTYFQNEAQLEKSRLLSDRFSAERPKGSFSTLEIQRTEQGDSAMYLCSSSSGLAGGSNTGELLFGEGSRLTVL.

The CDR3 region is CASSYGTDQPQHF. DNA of the CDR3: TGTGCCAGCAGTTATGGGACAGATCAGCCCCAGCATTTT. The chain combines TRBV6-5 with TRBJ1-5, with TRBD1 matching 7 bases. V shed 3 bases and J 5 bases; nucleotides not matched to a gene: 1. Germline CDR1 reads MNHEY; CDR2 reads SVGAGI. The CDR3 has 13 amino acids.

This clone was detected only a few times. The V call is TRBV7-6, the J call TRBJ2-1; D is perhaps TRBD2 (6 bases). CDR1 is SGHVS and CDR2 is FNYEAQ in the germline V gene. This CDR3 is 14 amino acids long. V lost 5 bases and J 9 bases, leaving 17 bases between the germline ends. In nucleotides, the CDR3 is TGTGCCAGCAGCCCCGCGGGGCTCCTGGGTGAGCAGTTCTTC. Translation: CASSPAGLLGEQFF. The full variable domain, its missing parts supplied by reference TRBV7-6 and TRBJ2-1, is GAGVSQSPRYKVTKRGQDVALRCDPISGHVSLYWYRQALGQGPEFLTYFNYEAQQDKSGLPNDRFSAERPEGSISTLTIQRTEQRDSAMYRCASSPAGLLGEQFFGPGTRLTVL.

DNA of the CDR3: TGTGCGACCAGGGTAGTAGAAGAGACCCAGTACTTC. Translation: CATRVVEETQYF. The gene calls are TRBV28 and TRBJ2-5; tentative D call: TRBD1 (5 bases). Germline V gene sequence: CDR1 MDHEN, CDR2 SYDVKM. This CDR3 is 12 amino acids long.